The source of this TCR beta chain is a study of blood T cell repertoires in COVID-19. About the research overall: From the United States, Italy and Spain came samples of acute and convalescent COVID-19. T cells, B-cell-depleted T cells, or PBMCs supplied cDNA or gDNA.

V lost 5 bases to trimming and J lost 3 bases; unmatched junction nucleotides: 6. CDR3 length equals 14 residues. Germline V gene sequence: CDR1 SGHVS, CDR2 FQNEAQ. Profiled with immunoSEQ multiplex PCR; TCRdb holds only in-frame clones, not every one. The table shows 99,000 or so clones, with 85% occurring only once. This rearrangement joins TRBV7-8 to TRBJ2-7, with 8 bases matching TRBD1. What was sequenced was peripheral blood. The clonotype was recovered from a man aged 45-65 years with acute or convalescent COVID-19. CDR3 in amino acids: CASSQGTGGYEQYF. DNA of the CDR3: TGTGCCAGCAGCCAGGGGACAGGAGGCTACGAGCAGTACTTC.